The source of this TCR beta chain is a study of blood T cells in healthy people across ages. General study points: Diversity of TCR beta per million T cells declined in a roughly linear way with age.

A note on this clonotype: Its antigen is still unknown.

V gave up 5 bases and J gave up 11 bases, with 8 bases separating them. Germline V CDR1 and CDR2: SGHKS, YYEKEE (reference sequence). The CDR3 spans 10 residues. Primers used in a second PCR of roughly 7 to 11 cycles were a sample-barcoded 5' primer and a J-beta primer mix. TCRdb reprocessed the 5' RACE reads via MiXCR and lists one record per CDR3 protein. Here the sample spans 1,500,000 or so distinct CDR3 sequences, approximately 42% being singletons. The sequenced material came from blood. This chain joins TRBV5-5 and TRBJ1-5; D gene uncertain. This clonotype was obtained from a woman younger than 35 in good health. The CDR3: CASSSSAQHF. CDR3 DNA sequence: TGTGCCAGCAGTTCATCAGCCCAGCATTTT. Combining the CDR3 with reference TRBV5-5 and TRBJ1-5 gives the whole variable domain DAGVTQSPTHLIKTRGQQVTLRCSPISGHKSVSWYQQVLGQGPQFIFQYYEKEERGRGNFPDRFSARQFPNYSSELNVNALLLGDSALYLCASSSSAQHFGDGTRLSIL.